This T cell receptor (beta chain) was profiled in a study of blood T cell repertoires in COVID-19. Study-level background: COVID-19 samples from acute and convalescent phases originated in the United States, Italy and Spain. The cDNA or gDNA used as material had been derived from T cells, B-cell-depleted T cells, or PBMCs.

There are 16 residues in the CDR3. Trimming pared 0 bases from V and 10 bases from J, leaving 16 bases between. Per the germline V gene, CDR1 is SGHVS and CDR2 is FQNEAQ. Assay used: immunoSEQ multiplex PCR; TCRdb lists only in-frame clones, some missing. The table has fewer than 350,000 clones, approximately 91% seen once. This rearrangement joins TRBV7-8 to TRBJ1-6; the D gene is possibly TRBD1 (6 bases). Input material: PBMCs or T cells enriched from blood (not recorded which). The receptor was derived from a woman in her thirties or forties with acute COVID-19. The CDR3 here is CASSLARTVLLSPLHF. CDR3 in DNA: TGTGCCAGCAGCTTAGCCCGGACAGTCTTACTCTCACCCCTCCACTTT.